This entry is about one T cell receptor beta chain. Its antigen is unidentified. The CDR3 is made up of 14 amino acids. CDR1 is SGHRS and CDR2 is YFSETQ in the germline V gene. V was shortened by 0 bases and J by 4 bases, with 10 bases between the two germline ends. TCRdb's table, derived via immunoSEQ multiplex PCR, lists solely in-frame clones and lacks some. The sample yields tens of thousands of clones, over 75% seen once. The data belong to a study of OX40 agonist ivuxolimab in advanced cancers. About the study: Patients were around 83% male with ages about 23 to 80, mean 60.

Whole-study findings and limits: The authors did not determine the antigen specificity of the expanded peripheral T cells.

The chain joins TRBV5-1 to TRBJ1-2; D remains unclear. This specimen was CD4+ or CD8+ T cells sorted from blood, taken in a trial of the OX40 agonist ivuxolimab. This receptor was obtained from an adult with an advanced solid tumor such as melanoma, head and neck, liver or kidney cancer. The CDR3 DNA reads as TGCGCCAGCAGCTTGGCTACGGAGTTCTATGGCTACACCTTC. Its protein is CASSLATEFYGYTF.